This entry lists 27 T cell receptor beta chains sequenced from one sample in a study of T-cell reconstitution after alpha-beta-depleted transplantation in children. TCRbeta library construction was performed incorporating unique molecular identifiers. TCRdb fed the PCR reads into MiXCR, producing one record per CDR3 protein. The sample yields around 200,000 distinct CDR3 sequences, roughly 6.8% seen once. The sample in question was PBMCs from the stem cell graft donor, obtained from the stem cell graft. Receptors originate from a human donor who donated a stem cell graft to a child with Wiskott-Aldrich syndrome.

In its sample, this clonotype was seen many times. The chain joins TRBV7-2 to TRBJ1-6, with D possibly TRBD1 on 5 matching bases. This CDR3 contains 14 residues. Looked up from germline, CDR1 is SGHTA and CDR2 is FQGNSA. Between the trimmed V and J ends, which lost 0 bases and 14 bases, there was a span of 14 bases. As DNA, the CDR3 is TGTGCCAGCAGCTTAGCAGGGGTCGGGCTCACCCTCCACTTT. Its protein product is CASSLAGVGLTLHF.

This clonotype was recorded at least ten times. V and J are TRBV4-3 and TRBJ2-1; 7 bases match TRBD2. Germline CDR1 is LGHNA and CDR2 is YSLEER. Trimming cost V 0 bases and J 3 bases; bases outside gene matches: 2. The CDR3 runs 15 residues. CDR3 DNA sequence: TGCGCCAGCAGCCAAGAGGCTAGCGGCTACAATGAGCAGTTCTTC. Protein sequence: CASSQEASGYNEQFF.

This clonotype was found many times. J is TRBJ2-5 and V is TRBV3-1; D may be TRBD1 (6 bases). The CDR3 runs 14 residues. V lost 7 bases and J lost 1, with 13 bases in between. Germline V gene sequence: CDR1 LGHDT, CDR2 YNNKEL (reference sequence). DNA for the CDR3: TGTGCCAGCAAGATTCAGGGGTCCCAAGAGACCCAGTACTTC. It encodes CASKIQGSQETQYF.

This clonotype was found a few times. CDR3 nucleotide sequence: TGTGCCAGCAGTTTAAAACAGGCCTCCTATGGCTACACCTTC. Translating it yields CASSLKQASYGYTF. This chain uses TRBV12-3 or TRBV12-4 with TRBJ1-2; weak D call: TRBD1 (5 bases). The V end was cut by 2 bases, the J end by 4 bases, with 11 bases between. CDR3 size: 14 residues.

The rearrangement links TRBV18 to TRBJ1-2, with 8 bases matching TRBD1. The CDR3 runs 15 residues. Per germline, CDR1 KGHSH and CDR2 LQKENI. Trimming at V came to 4 bases and at J to 4 bases, leaving 8 bases not matched to a gene. CDR3 loop: CASSLATGDGYGYTF. The CDR3 coding sequence is TGTGCCAGCTCACTCGCGACAGGGGATGGCTATGGCTACACCTTC. Combining the CDR3 with reference TRBV18 and TRBJ1-2 gives the whole variable domain NAGVMQNPRHLVRRRGQEARLRCSPMKGHSHVYWYRQLPEEGLKFMVYLQKENIIDESGMPKERFSAEFPKEGPSILRIQQVVRGDSAAYFCASSLATGDGYGYTFGSGTRLTVV.

This rearrangement joins TRBV7-7 to TRBJ2-1; TRBD2 aligns across 11 bases. With 3 bases clipped from V and 7 bases from J, the junction kept 5 bases outside the gene matches. The CDR3 is 15 residues long. Germline V gene data show CDR1 as SSHAT and CDR2 as FNYEAQ (reference sequence). CDR3 DNA sequence: TGTGCCAGCAGCTTCTTAGCGGGAGGGTTTAATGAGCAGTTCTTC. Translation: CASSFLAGGFNEQFF. Full variable domain (outside the CDR3, taken from reference TRBV7-7 and TRBJ2-1): GAGVSQSPRYKVTKRGQDVTLRCDPISSHATLYWYQQALGQGPEFLTYFNYEAQPDKSGLPSDRFSAERPEGSISTLTIQRTEQRDSAMYRCASSFLAGGFNEQFFGPGTRLTVL.

This clonotype showed up many times. This chain uses TRBV20-1 with TRBJ2-7; perhaps TRBD2 as D (6 bases). The germline V gene has CDR1 DFQATT and CDR2 SNEGSKA (reference sequence). CDR3 size: 14 residues. The ends were cut back, 3 bases at V and 2 bases at J, with 14 bases in the middle. CDR3 bases: TGCAGTGCTAGGACAGCGGGTGCCCCCTACGAGCAGTACTTC. Protein: CSARTAGAPYEQYF.

The table lists this clonotype with many counts. The chain employs TRBV5-5 and TRBJ1-1; D call uncertain. CDR1 and CDR2 (germline): SGHKS, YYEKEE (reference sequence). V lost 1 base to trimming and J lost 3 bases, with 7 bases between them. This CDR3 is 13 amino acids long. The DNA of the CDR3 is TGTGCCAGCAGCTTGAAGCCCCACACTGAAGCTTTCTTT. Protein sequence: CASSLKPHTEAFF.

At least ten counts were recorded for this clonotype. The chain combines TRBV7-2 with TRBJ2-7; D gene ambiguous. The CDR3 sequence is 15 residues long. The ends were cut back, 4 bases at V and 2 bases at J, with 15 bases in the middle. Germline CDR1 and CDR2: SGHTA and FQGNSA. CDR3 sequence: CASSSHSTVAYEQYF. The DNA for the CDR3 is TGTGCCAGCAGCTCTCACTCCACGGTAGCCTACGAGCAGTACTTC.

The CDR3 DNA sequence: TGTGCCTGGAGAACCGGGCCTGGCTACACCTTC. Translated, it gives CAWRTGPGYTF. This chain uses TRBV30 with TRBJ1-2; D unclear. Per the germline V gene, CDR1 is GTSNPN and CDR2 is SVGIG (reference sequence). V was cut by 3 bases and J by 7 bases, with 9 bases left in between. The CDR3 covers 11 residues.

CDR3 sequence reads: CASSFGTSGASDTQYF. DNA of the CDR3: TGTGCCAGCAGCTTCGGGACTAGCGGCGCCTCAGATACGCAGTATTTT. V and J are TRBV5-6 and TRBJ2-3; 11 positions agree with TRBD2. In germline, CDR1 is SGHDT, CDR2 YYEEEE. The CDR3 totals 16 residues. Losses at the gene ends were 2 bases for V and 4 bases for J; bases not matched to a gene: 6.

The rearrangement links TRBV21-1 to TRBJ2-7; TRBD1, the D gene given by the table, was not confirmed from the DNA. TRBV21-1 is recorded as a pseudogene. The CDR3 contains 17 residues. The CDR3 sequence: CASSKGCYLAGTHEQYF. CDR3 DNA: TGTGCCAGCAGCAAAGGGTGTTATCTTGCAGGGACCCACGAGCAGTACTTC.

The chain employs TRBV7-2 and TRBJ1-5; D call uncertain. The ends were cut back, 2 bases at V and 2 bases at J, with 10 bases in the middle. Germline assignment: CDR1 SGHTA and CDR2 FQGNSA. The CDR3 has 15 amino acids. DNA of the CDR3: TGTGCCAGCAGCTTAAATGCTATGGGCAATCAGCCCCAGCATTTT. Translating it yields CASSLNAMGNQPQHF. Combining the CDR3 with reference TRBV7-2 and TRBJ1-5 gives the whole variable domain GAGVSQSPSNKVTEKGKDVELRCDPISGHTALYWYRQSLGQGLEFLIYFQGNSAPDKSGLPSDRFSAERTGGSVSTLTIQRTQQEDSAVYLCASSLNAMGNQPQHFGDGTRLSIL.

With regard to this clonotype: This may be a read error: a much more frequent sequence differs by one nucleotide. The J gene is TRBJ2-3, the V gene TRBV5-1; D tentatively reads TRBD1 or TRBD2 (5 bases each). Germline lookup yields CDR1 SGHRS and CDR2 YFSETQ. The CDR3 is made up of 15 amino acids. The CDR3 protein is CASRLEVRVVDTQYF. The CDR3 nucleotides are TGCGCCAGCAGATTGGAGGTCAGGGTCGTGGATACGCAGTATTTT.

In this sample, this clonotype turned up many times. CDR3 nucleotides: TGTGCCAGCAGTCTCCGGAACAGACCCTATGGCTACACCTTC. Amino acid sequence: CASSLRNRPYGYTF. V and J are TRBV12-3 or TRBV12-4 and TRBJ1-2; no clear D. V lost 5 bases to trimming and J lost 4 bases, with 14 bases between them. The CDR3 spans 14 residues.

There are many counts of this clonotype. V gene TRBV30 combines with J gene TRBJ2-7; TRBD1 aligns across 7 bases. The germline V gene encodes CDR1 GTSNPN and CDR2 SVGIG (reference sequence). J was trimmed by 3 bases and V by 6 bases; bases with no gene match: 11. CDR3 length equals 14 residues. The CDR3 is CACKRQGAYYEQYF. CDR3 DNA: TGTGCCTGTAAAAGACAGGGTGCATACTACGAGCAGTACTTC.

This clonotype was observed many times. V gene TRBV7-9 combines with J gene TRBJ1-1; D uncertain. The CDR3 runs 13 residues. V was cut by 1 base and J by 5 bases, with 8 bases left in between. CDR1 SEHNR and CDR2 FQNEAQ come from the germline V gene (reference sequence). CDR3 DNA: TGTGCCAGCAGCTTAGAGGGAGGGACTGAAGCTTTCTTT. It yields the protein CASSLEGGTEAFF.

This clonotype was detected many times. The chain employs TRBV5-6 and TRBJ1-5; 8 positions agree with TRBD1. Germline lookup yields CDR1 SGHDT and CDR2 YYEEEE. V lost 0 bases and J lost 4; bases outside the gene matches: 3. The CDR3 totals 15 residues. The CDR3 DNA reads TGTGCCAGCAGCTTGGACAGGGGGAGTAATCAGCCCCAGCATTTT. It is translated as CASSLDRGSNQPQHF.

This clonotype has ten or more counts. This rearrangement joins TRBV15 to TRBJ1-1; no clear D. Germline V gene lookup returns CDR1 LNHNV and CDR2 YYDKDF (reference sequence). Trimming pared 0 bases from V and 0 bases from J, leaving 11 bases between. The CDR3 is made up of 16 amino acids. CDR3 in DNA: TGTGCCACCAGCAGAGAGGGGTTGGGTATGAACACTGAAGCTTTCTTT. This codes for CATSREGLGMNTEAFF.

In its sample, this clonotype was seen many times. This chain connects TRBV2 to TRBJ2-3; TRBD2 matches 11 bases. The CDR3 has 14 residues. With 8 bases clipped from V and 4 bases from J, the junction kept 5 bases outside the gene matches. CDR1 is SNHLY and CDR2 is FYNNEI in the germline V gene. CDR3 coding DNA: TGTGCCAGCCCTAGCGGGAGGATTGCAGATACGCAGTATTTT. Translation: CASPSGRIADTQYF.

The sample holds many counts of this clonotype. The V call is TRBV20-1, the J call TRBJ2-7; 9 bases match TRBD1. The V gene end was trimmed by 1 base and the J gene end by 11 bases; junction bases not matched to a gene: 27. Germline V gene data show CDR1 as DFQATT and CDR2 as SNEGSKA (reference sequence). This CDR3 is 19 amino acids long. The CDR3 loop is CSARVHPAGNRDRVIEEYF. CDR3 nucleotides: TGCAGTGCTAGAGTCCACCCGGCGGGAAACCGGGACAGGGTGATAGAAGAGTACTTC.

This clonotype showed up many times. The gene calls are TRBV7-8 and TRBJ1-1; weak D call: TRBD1 (5 bases). Deletions cut 2 bases from V and 2 bases from J, with 15 bases between. The CDR3 contains 16 residues. CDR1 SGHVS and CDR2 FQNEAQ come from the germline V gene. The CDR3 loop reads CASSLFSRGSNTEAFF. In DNA form, the CDR3 reads TGTGCCAGCAGCTTATTTAGTCGGGGCTCAAACACTGAAGCTTTCTTT.

This clonotype was seen many times. This chain links TRBV20-1 with TRBJ2-1; weak D call: TRBD2 (6 bases). The CDR3 length is 16 residues. Germline V gene sequence: CDR1 DFQATT, CDR2 SNEGSKA (reference sequence). Between the trimmed V and J ends, which lost 4 bases and 3 bases, there was a span of 19 bases. The CDR3 bases are TGCAGTGCTACCGGCTTTTTGGCGGACTACTACAATGAGCAGTTCTTC. This gives the protein CSATGFLADYYNEQFF.

This clonotype appeared many times. V usage is TRBV6-5 and J usage is TRBJ1-2; D may be TRBD1 (6 bases). Germline V gives CDR1 MNHEY, CDR2 SVGAGI. Trimming took off 0 bases at V and 5 bases at J, with 25 bases between the two ends. This CDR3 has 19 residues. Here the CDR3 reads CASSYSPPGAGWLLYGYTF. The CDR3 region has the DNA TGTGCCAGCAGTTACTCGCCCCCGGGGGCAGGGTGGCTTTTGTATGGCTACACCTTC.

This clonotype has ten or more counts. The chain recombines TRBV29-1 with TRBJ2-1, with a tentative D call TRBD2 (5 bases). Per the germline V gene, CDR1 is SQVTM and CDR2 is ANQGSEA. This CDR3 is built from 14 residues. V was pared by 4 bases and J by 4 bases, with 14 bases between. CDR3 residues: CSVVEDRGYNEQFF. The CDR3 region has the DNA TGCAGCGTTGTAGAGGACCGAGGGTACAATGAGCAGTTCTTC.

In this sample, this clonotype turned up many times. The chain recombines TRBV11-2 with TRBJ1-6; no clear D. Trimming removed 5 bases from V and 10 bases from J, with 18 bases in between. This CDR3 region has 15 residues. Per germline, CDR1 SGHAT and CDR2 FQNNGV. The DNA of the CDR3 is TGTGCCAGCAGCCACCGGGATCCTAGAATGTCACCCCTCCACTTT. Its translation is CASSHRDPRMSPLHF.

CDR3 amino acids: CSVGVSGLNIQYF. Here the CDR3 DNA reads TGCAGCGTTGGTGTTAGCGGGCTAAACATTCAGTACTTC. V usage is TRBV29-1 and J usage is TRBJ2-4; 7 nucleotides align to TRBD2. Trimming took 4 bases from V and 6 from J; bases not matched to a gene: 6. Germline V gene lookup returns CDR1 SQVTM and CDR2 ANQGSEA. The length of the CDR3 is 13 residues.